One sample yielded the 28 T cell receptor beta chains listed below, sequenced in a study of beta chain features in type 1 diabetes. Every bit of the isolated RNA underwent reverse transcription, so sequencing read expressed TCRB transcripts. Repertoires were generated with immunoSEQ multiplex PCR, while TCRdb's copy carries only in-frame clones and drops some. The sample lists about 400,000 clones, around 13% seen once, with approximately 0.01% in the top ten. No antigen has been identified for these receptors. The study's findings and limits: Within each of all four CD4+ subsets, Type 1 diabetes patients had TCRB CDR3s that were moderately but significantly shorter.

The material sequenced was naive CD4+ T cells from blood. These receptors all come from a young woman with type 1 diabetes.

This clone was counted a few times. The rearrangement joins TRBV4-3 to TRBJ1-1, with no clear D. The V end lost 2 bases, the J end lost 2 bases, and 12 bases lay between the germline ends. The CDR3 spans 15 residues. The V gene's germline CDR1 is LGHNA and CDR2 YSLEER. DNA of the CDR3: TGCGCCAGCAGCCAAAAGTCTCCAGTCAACACTGAAGCTTTCTTT. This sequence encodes CASSQKSPVNTEAFF.

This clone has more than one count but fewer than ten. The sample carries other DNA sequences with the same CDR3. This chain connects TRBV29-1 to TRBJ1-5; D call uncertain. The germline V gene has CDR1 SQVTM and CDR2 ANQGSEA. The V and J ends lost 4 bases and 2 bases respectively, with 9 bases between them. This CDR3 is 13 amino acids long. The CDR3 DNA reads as TGCAGCGTTGGCGAAGGAGGCAATCAGCCCCAGCATTTT. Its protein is CSVGEGGNQPQHF.

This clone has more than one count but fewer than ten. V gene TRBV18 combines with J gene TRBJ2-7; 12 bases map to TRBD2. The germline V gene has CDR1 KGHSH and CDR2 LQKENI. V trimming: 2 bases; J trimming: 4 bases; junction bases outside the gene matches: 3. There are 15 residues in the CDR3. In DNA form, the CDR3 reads TGTGCCAGCTCACCAGGACTAGCGGGATATTACGAGCAGTACTTC. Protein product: CASSPGLAGYYEQYF.

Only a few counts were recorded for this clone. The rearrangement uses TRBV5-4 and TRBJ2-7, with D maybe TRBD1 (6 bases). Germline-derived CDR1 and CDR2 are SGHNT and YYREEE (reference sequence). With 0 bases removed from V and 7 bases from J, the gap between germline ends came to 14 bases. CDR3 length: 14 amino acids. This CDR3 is CASSLGGPSREQYF. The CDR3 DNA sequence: TGTGCCAGCAGCTTGGGGGGGCCTTCTCGGGAGCAGTACTTC.

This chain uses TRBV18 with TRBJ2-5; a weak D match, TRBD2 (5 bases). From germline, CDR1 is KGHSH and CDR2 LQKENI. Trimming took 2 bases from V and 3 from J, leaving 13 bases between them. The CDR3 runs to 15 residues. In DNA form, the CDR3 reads TGTGCCAGCTCACCAATCGGGGTTGAGAAAGAGACCCAGTACTTC. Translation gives CASSPIGVEKETQYF.

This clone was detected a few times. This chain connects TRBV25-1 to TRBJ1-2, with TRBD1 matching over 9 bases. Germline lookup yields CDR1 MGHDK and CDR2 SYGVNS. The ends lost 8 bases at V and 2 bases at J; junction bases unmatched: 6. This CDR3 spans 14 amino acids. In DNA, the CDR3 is TGTGCCAGCGTTGGGACAGGGTGGAACTATGGCTACACCTTC. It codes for CASVGTGWNYGYTF.

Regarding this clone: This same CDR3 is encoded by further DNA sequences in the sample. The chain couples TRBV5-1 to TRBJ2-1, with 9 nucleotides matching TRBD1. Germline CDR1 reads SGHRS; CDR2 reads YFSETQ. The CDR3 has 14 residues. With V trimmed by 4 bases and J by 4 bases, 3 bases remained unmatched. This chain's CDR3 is CASSLGQGYNEQFF. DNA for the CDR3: TGCGCCAGCAGCCTGGGACAGGGATACAATGAGCAGTTCTTC.

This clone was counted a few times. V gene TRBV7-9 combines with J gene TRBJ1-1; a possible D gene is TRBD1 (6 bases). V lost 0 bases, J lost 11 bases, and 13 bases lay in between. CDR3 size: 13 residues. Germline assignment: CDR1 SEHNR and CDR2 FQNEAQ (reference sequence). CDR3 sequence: CASSLARGADAFF. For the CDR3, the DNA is TGTGCCAGCAGCTTAGCACGGGGGGCGGACGCTTTCTTT.

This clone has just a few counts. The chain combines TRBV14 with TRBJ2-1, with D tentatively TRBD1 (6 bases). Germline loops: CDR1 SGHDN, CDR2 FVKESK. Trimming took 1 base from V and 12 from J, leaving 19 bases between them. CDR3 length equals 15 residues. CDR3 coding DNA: TGTGCCAGCAGCCAAGTTGGGGCTTGGGGGCCGACGCAGTTCTTC. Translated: CASSQVGAWGPTQFF.

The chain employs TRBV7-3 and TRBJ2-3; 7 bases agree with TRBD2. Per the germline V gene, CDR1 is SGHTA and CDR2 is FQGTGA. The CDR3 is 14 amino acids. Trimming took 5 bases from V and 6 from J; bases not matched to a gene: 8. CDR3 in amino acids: CASSPGTTVDTQYF. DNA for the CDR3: TGTGCCAGCAGCCCGGGGACTACGGTGGATACGCAGTATTTT.

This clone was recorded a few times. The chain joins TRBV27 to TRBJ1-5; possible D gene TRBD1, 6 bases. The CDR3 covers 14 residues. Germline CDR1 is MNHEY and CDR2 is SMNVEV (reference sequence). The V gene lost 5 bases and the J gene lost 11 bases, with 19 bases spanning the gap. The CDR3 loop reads CASSPMTGERAQHF. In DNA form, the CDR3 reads TGTGCCAGCAGTCCCATGACAGGAGAGAGGGCCCAGCATTTT.

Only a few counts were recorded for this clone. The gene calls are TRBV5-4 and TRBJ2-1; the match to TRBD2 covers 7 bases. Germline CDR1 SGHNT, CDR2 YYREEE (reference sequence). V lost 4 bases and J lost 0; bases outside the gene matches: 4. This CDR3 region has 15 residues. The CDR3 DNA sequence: TGTGCCAGCAGCCAGAGCGGGGCCTCCTACAATGAGCAGTTCTTC. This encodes CASSQSGASYNEQFF.

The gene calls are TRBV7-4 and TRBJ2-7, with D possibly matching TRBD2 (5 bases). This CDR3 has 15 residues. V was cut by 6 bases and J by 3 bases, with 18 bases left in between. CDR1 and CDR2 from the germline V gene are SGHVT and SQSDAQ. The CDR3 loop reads CASRAERTHLYEQYF. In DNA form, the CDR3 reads TGTGCCAGCAGGGCCGAGCGGACTCACCTCTACGAGCAGTACTTC.

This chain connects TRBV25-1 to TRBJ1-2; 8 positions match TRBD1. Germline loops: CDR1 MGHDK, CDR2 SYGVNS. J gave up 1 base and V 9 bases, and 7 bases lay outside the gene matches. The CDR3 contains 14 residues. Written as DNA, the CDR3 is TGTGCCAGTCCAGGGGGCCGGAGTAACTATGGCTACACCTTC. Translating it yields CASPGGRSNYGYTF.

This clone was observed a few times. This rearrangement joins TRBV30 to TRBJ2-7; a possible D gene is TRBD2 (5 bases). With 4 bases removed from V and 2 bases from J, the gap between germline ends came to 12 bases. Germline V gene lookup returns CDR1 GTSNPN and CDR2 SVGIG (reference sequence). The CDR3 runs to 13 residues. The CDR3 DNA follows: TGTGCCTGGAATTGGCGGGCGACCTACGAGCAGTACTTC. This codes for CAWNWRATYEQYF.

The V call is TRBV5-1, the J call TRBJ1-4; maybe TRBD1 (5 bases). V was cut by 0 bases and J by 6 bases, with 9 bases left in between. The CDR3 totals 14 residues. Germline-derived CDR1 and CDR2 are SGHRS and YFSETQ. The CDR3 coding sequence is TGCGCCAGCAGCTTGGGGGGCATCGATGAAAAACTGTTTTTT. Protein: CASSLGGIDEKLFF.

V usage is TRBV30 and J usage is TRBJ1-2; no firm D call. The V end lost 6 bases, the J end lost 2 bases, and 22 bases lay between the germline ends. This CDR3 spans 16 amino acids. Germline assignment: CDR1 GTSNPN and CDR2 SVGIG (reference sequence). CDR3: CACMNDADFPNYGYTF. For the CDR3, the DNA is TGTGCCTGTATGAACGACGCGGACTTCCCGAACTATGGCTACACCTTC.

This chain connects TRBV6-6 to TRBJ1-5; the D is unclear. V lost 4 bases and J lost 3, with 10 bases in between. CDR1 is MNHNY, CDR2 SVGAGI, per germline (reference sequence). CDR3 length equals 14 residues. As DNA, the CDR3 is TGTGCCAGCAGTTGGCGGGTTTCCAATCAGCCCCAGCATTTT. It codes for CASSWRVSNQPQHF.

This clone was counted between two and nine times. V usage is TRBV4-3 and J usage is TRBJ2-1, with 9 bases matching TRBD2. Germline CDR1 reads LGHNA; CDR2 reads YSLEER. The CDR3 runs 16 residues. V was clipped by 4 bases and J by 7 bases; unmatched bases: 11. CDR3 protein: CASSRTGTSRRNEQFF. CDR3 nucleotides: TGCGCCAGCAGCCGAACCGGGACTAGCAGAAGGAATGAGCAGTTCTTC.

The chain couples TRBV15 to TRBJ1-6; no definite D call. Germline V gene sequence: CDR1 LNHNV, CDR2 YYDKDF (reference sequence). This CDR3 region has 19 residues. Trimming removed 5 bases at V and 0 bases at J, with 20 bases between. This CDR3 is CATSYSSGSWSSYNSPLHF. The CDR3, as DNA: TGTGCCACCAGCTACTCCTCGGGGTCCTGGAGCTCCTATAATTCACCCCTCCACTTT.

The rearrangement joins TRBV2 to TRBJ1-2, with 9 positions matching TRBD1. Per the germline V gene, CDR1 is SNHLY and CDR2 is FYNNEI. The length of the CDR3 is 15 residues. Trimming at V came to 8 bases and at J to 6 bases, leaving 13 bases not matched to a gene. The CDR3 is CASPGVGTGSDGYTF. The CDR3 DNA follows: TGTGCCAGCCCTGGGGTTGGGACAGGGAGCGATGGCTACACCTTC.

The CDR3 nucleotides read TGTGCCAGCACCGAACGTATAGCGGGGGGCACAGATACGCAGTATTTT. This translates into CASTERIAGGTDTQYF. The chain joins TRBV7-9 to TRBJ2-3; 9 nucleotides match TRBD2. This CDR3 spans 16 amino acids. Germline lookup yields CDR1 SEHNR and CDR2 FQNEAQ (reference sequence). The V and J ends lost 7 bases and 1 base, in that order; junction bases with no gene match: 9. Filled out from reference TRBV7-9 and TRBJ2-3, the complete variable domain reads DTGVSQNPRHKITKRGQNVTFRCDPISEHNRLYWYRQTLGQGPEFLTYFQNEAQLEKSRLLSDRFSAERPKGSFSTLEIQRTEQGDSAMYLCASTERIAGGTDTQYFGPGTRLTVL.

This chain's CDR3 is CSVEAGSYEQYF. Here the CDR3 DNA reads TGCAGCGTTGAAGCAGGATCCTACGAGCAGTACTTC. This rearrangement joins TRBV29-1 to TRBJ2-5; D uncertain. The J call could be wrong; TRBJ2-7 is a better fit for the DNA end. Germline values: CDR1 SQVTM, CDR2 ANQGSEA. The length of the CDR3 is 12 residues.

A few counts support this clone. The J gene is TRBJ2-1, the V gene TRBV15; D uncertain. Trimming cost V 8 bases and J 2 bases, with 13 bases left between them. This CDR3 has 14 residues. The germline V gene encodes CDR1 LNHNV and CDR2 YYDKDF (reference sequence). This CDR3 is CATLLDITYNEQFF. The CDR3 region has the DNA TGTGCCACCCTCCTTGACATCACCTACAATGAGCAGTTCTTC.

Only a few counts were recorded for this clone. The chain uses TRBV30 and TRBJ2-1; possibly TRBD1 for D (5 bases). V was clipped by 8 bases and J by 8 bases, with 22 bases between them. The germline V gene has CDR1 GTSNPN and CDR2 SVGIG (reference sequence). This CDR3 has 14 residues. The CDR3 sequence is CAALDRHIQDEQFF. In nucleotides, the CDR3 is TGTGCCGCCCTGGACCGCCATATACAGGATGAGCAGTTCTTC.

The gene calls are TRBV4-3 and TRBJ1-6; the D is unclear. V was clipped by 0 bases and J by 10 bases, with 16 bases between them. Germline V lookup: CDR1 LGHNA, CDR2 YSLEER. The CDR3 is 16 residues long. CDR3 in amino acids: CASSQELATFGSPLHF. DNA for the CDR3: TGCGCCAGCAGCCAAGAACTAGCAACCTTTGGGTCACCCCTCCACTTT.

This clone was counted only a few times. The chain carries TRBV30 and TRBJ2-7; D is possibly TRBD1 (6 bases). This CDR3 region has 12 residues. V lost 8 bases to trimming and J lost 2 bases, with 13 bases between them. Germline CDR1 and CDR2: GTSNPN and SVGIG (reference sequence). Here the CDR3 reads CAGTRGTYEQYF. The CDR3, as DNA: TGTGCCGGAACTAGGGGGACCTACGAGCAGTACTTC.

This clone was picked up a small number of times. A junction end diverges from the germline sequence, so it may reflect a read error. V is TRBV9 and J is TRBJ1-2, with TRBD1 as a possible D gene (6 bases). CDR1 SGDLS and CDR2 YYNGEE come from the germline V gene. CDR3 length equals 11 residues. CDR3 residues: CASSGQDSLLF. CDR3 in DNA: TGTGCCAGCAGCGGGCAGGACAGTCTCCTCTTC.